A single sample is the source of the 17 T cell receptor beta chains below, sequenced in a study of T cell changes during pregnancy in multiple sclerosis (dated by TCRdb to between 2018 and 2021). Library preparation was by the immunoSEQ multiplex PCR assay. TCRdb re-hosts the immuneACCESS table, in-frame sequences only. Its copies lack some clones; in the studies checked, an unresolved V gene accounts for under half of them, and the cause for the rest is not known. The sample table records 66,000 or so clones; 91% of these occur just once. The top ten hold over 4.5% of the sample. This sample comprised CD8+ T cells from peripheral blood mononuclear cells, obtained before pregnancy. The receptors here all came from a female donor with multiple sclerosis, enrolled in a pregnancy study.

Remarks on this clone: Other nucleotide sequences in the sample specify the same CDR3. This chain links TRBV9 with TRBJ2-6; D unresolved. The V end was cut by 0 bases, the J end by 0 bases, with 4 bases between. CDR1 and CDR2 (germline): SGDLS, YYNGEE. This CDR3 contains 15 residues. CDR3 bases: TGTGCCAGCAGCGTAGGCAGCTCTGGGGCCAACGTCCTGACTTTC. Translating it yields CASSVGSSGANVLTF. Full variable domain (rest looked up from reference TRBV9 and TRBJ2-6): DSGVTQTPKHLITATGQRVTLRCSPRSGDLSVYWYQQSLDQGLQFLIQYYNGEERAKGNILERFSAQQFPDLHSELNLSSLELGDSALYFCASSVGSSGANVLTFGAGSRLTVL.

The V and J genes are TRBV5-5 and TRBJ1-2; 7 bases are shared with TRBD1. This CDR3 has 15 amino acids. J gave up 4 bases and V 7 bases, and 13 bases lay outside the gene matches. The germline CDR1 and CDR2 sequences are SGHKS and YYEKEE (reference sequence). CDR3 coding DNA: TGTGCCAGCTCCGTAGGTAGGGGACAGATCTATGGCTACACCTTC. Residues: CASSVGRGQIYGYTF.

This chain connects TRBV11-2 to TRBJ2-7, with TRBD1 matching 7 bases. J gave up 3 bases and V 2 bases, and 7 bases lay outside the gene matches. Germline lookup yields CDR1 SGHAT and CDR2 FQNNGV. The CDR3 spans 15 residues. CDR3 loop: CASSLRTGGVYEQYF. DNA of the CDR3: TGTGCCAGCAGCTTAAGGACAGGTGGAGTCTACGAGCAGTACTTC.

In this sample, this clone turned up once. This chain uses TRBV27 with TRBJ2-7; a weak D match, TRBD2 (7 bases). Germline CDR1 and CDR2: MNHEY and SMNVEV (reference sequence). V shed 4 bases and J shed 6 bases, with 19 bases lying between them. The CDR3 is 15 residues long. CDR3 nucleotides: TGTGCCAGCAGTTCTTGGGGACACGGGGAGGGCGAGCAGTACTTC. This gives the protein CASSSWGHGEGEQYF.

V is TRBV27 and J is TRBJ2-5; D gene uncertain. Germline V CDR1 and CDR2: MNHEY, SMNVEV (reference sequence). CDR3 length equals 15 residues. V was cut by 6 bases and J by 1 base, with 15 bases left in between. The CDR3, as DNA: TGTGCCAGCAGCCACCGACTCCCGAGCCAAGAGACCCAGTACTTC. It is translated as CASSHRLPSQETQYF.

The rearrangement uses TRBV13 and TRBJ2-3; 10 bases are shared with TRBD1. With 5 bases clipped from V and 5 bases from J, the junction kept 1 base outside the gene matches. The CDR3 is 13 residues long. Per the germline V gene, CDR1 is PRHDT and CDR2 is FYEKMQ (reference sequence). This chain's CDR3 is CASSGQGGDTQYF. The DNA of the CDR3 is TGTGCCAGCAGCGGACAGGGGGGAGATACGCAGTATTTT.

The CDR3 sequence: CASSPDRGMSYEQYF. CDR3 nucleotides: TGTGCCAGCAGTCCCGACAGGGGAATGTCCTACGAGCAGTACTTC. The V gene is TRBV2, the J gene TRBJ2-7; 8 nucleotides align to TRBD1. V was clipped by 5 bases and J by 1 base; unmatched bases: 7. The germline V gene encodes CDR1 SNHLY and CDR2 FYNNEI. The CDR3 loop spans 15 amino acids.

This clone has just one count. The chain couples TRBV13 to TRBJ2-7; D is perhaps TRBD2 (5 bases). This CDR3 contains 13 residues. Trimming removed 4 bases from V and 4 bases from J, with 11 bases in between. Germline V gene data show CDR1 as PRHDT and CDR2 as FYEKMQ (reference sequence). Here the CDR3 DNA reads TGTGCCAGCAGCTCGGGTGGCGGGTACGAGCAGTACTTC. Protein product: CASSSGGGYEQYF.

The chain joins TRBV6-5 to TRBJ2-3; 7 bases line up with TRBD1. From germline, CDR1 is MNHEY and CDR2 SVGAGI. Trimming at V came to 4 bases and at J to 2 bases, leaving 3 bases not matched to a gene. The CDR3 totals 14 residues. The CDR3 DNA is TGTGCCAGCAGTTTCGGACAGGCCACAGATACGCAGTATTTT. Translated, it gives CASSFGQATDTQYF.

The chain is built from TRBV9 and TRBJ2-7; no clear D gene. CDR3 size: 15 residues. Germline V CDR1 and CDR2: SGDLS, YYNGEE. Trimming removed 0 bases at V and 5 bases at J, with 15 bases between. The CDR3 DNA reads TGTGCCAGCAGCGTAGATCTGGTCCCCAACAACGAGCAGTACTTC. Its translation: CASSVDLVPNNEQYF.

The chain recombines TRBV30 with TRBJ2-1; D perhaps matches TRBD1 (6 bases). The CDR3 is 13 residues long. Germline V CDR1 and CDR2: GTSNPN, SVGIG (reference sequence). Trimming removed 1 base from V and 4 bases from J, with 8 bases in between. DNA for the CDR3: TGTGCCTGGAGTGAGACAGGATACAATGAGCAGTTCTTC. Translating gives CAWSETGYNEQFF.

This clone was seen just once. This sequence joins TRBV6-6 and TRBJ2-3, with 9 bases lining up with TRBD2. CDR3 length: 14 amino acids. Per the germline V gene, CDR1 is MNHNY and CDR2 is SVGAGI (reference sequence). After removal of 4 bases from V and 2 bases from J, the junction contained 1 base not matched to a gene. The CDR3 nucleotides read TGTGCCAGCAGTTGGACTAGCGACACAGATACGCAGTATTTT. This sequence encodes CASSWTSDTDTQYF.

The chain combines TRBV27 with TRBJ1-1; a possible D gene is TRBD1 (5 bases). Germline assignment: CDR1 MNHEY and CDR2 SMNVEV (reference sequence). V shed 4 bases and J shed 4 bases, with 16 bases lying between them. CDR3 length: 15 amino acids. The CDR3 protein is CASSYSQGGGTEAFF. The DNA for the CDR3 is TGTGCCAGCAGTTATTCTCAGGGCGGTGGCACTGAAGCTTTCTTT.

The chain uses TRBV7-8 and TRBJ2-7; 7 bases map to TRBD1. V lost 6 bases and J lost 6; bases outside the gene matches: 2. Germline V gene data show CDR1 as SGHVS and CDR2 as FQNEAQ. This CDR3 contains 11 residues. CDR3 loop: CASRTGSEQYF. For the CDR3, the DNA is TGTGCCAGCAGGACAGGGAGCGAGCAGTACTTC.

As DNA, the CDR3 is TGTGCCAGCAGCTTGTCGCCAGGGGAGAACACTGAAGCTTTCTTT. This sequence encodes CASSLSPGENTEAFF. V gene TRBV5-6 combines with J gene TRBJ1-1, with D possibly being TRBD1 (6 bases). Trimming removed 1 base at V and 1 base at J, with 11 bases between. Germline V CDR1 and CDR2: SGHDT, YYEEEE. The CDR3 is 15 amino acids.

This chain links TRBV4-1 with TRBJ2-2, with 9 bases aligning to TRBD1. Germline loops: CDR1 MGHRA, CDR2 YSYEKL. The CDR3 is made up of 18 amino acids. V trimming: 0 bases; J trimming: 3 bases; junction bases outside the gene matches: 8. DNA for the CDR3: TGCGCCAGCAGCCAAGATGATACCGGGACAGGGTACACCGGGGAGCTGTTTTTT. Its protein product is CASSQDDTGTGYTGELFF.

This clone is a singleton in its sample. V is TRBV2 and J is TRBJ2-7; 8 nucleotides agree with TRBD1. Germline-derived CDR1 and CDR2 are SNHLY and FYNNEI. This CDR3 comprises 15 residues. V lost 3 bases and J lost 4; bases outside the gene matches: 8. In DNA, the CDR3 is TGTGCCAGCAGTGAGGTCCGGACAGGGTCATACGAGCAGTACTTC. Protein product: CASSEVRTGSYEQYF.